Listed below are T cell receptor beta chains from one sample, sequenced in a study of technical replicates of blood from a few donors. Profiling relied on immunoSEQ multiplex PCR, and the TCRdb table lists in-frame clones only, not all of them. The data contain tens of thousands of clones, around 94% of them singletons. Input material: T cells isolated from PBMCs. All receptors derive from a human donor in good health. Both conserved end residues are part of each CDR3. Each record gives: clone size, V gene, D gene, J gene, CDR3 DNA, CDR3 protein. The D gene is left open where the match is weak. Expanded clones get a size class; other rows say once, few or many, or leave the size out.

size: NA; V: TRBV27; D: TRBD1; J: TRBJ2-1; DNA: TGTGCCAGCAGCCCCTATGGGACAGGGAATGAGCAGTTCTTC; CDR3: CASSPYGTGNEQFF
size: NA; V: TRBV30; D: NA; J: TRBJ1-3; DNA: TGTGCCTGGAGTGGACAGTTAGAGAGCTCTGGAAACACCATATATTTT; CDR3: CAWSGQLESSGNTIYF
size: NA; V: TRBV7-9; D: TRBD1; J: TRBJ1-1; DNA: TGTGCCAGCAGCCCCGGACAGGATGAAGCTTTCTTT; CDR3: CASSPGQDEAFF
size: NA; V: TRBV28; D: TRBD2; J: TRBJ2-1; DNA: TGTGCCAGCAGTTTATGGGTAGCGGGGGACAATGAGCAGTTCTTC; CDR3: CASSLWVAGDNEQFF
size: NA; V: TRBV6-5; D: TRBD2; J: TRBJ2-1; DNA: TGTGCCAGCAGTCCGGGAGGGCCGGCCTCCAATGAGCAGTTCTTC; CDR3: CASSPGGPASNEQFF
size: NA; V: TRBV6-1; D: NA; J: TRBJ2-7; DNA: TGTGCCAGCGGACTGGTTACTGGAACCTACGAGCAGTACTTC; CDR3: CASGLVTGTYEQYF
size: NA; V: TRBV5-1; D: NA; J: TRBJ2-3; DNA: TGCGCCAGCAGCTTGGGTAGTCTTAGTGCAGATACGCAGTATTTT; CDR3: CASSLGSLSADTQYF
size: once; V: TRBV5-4; D: NA; J: TRBJ2-7; DNA: TGTGCCAGCAGCTTGGGCAGGGCCTACGAGCAGTACTTC; CDR3: CASSLGRAYEQYF
size: NA; V: TRBV28; D: NA; J: TRBJ1-5; DNA: TGTGCCAGCAGTTTACGGGGGCAGCCCCAGCATTTT; CDR3: CASSLRGQPQHF
size: NA; V: TRBV6-4; D: TRBD2; J: TRBJ2-1; DNA: TGTGCCAGCAGTCGGGCTAGCGGGACCAATGAGCAGTTCTTC; CDR3: CASSRASGTNEQFF
size: NA; V: TRBV6-4; D: TRBD2; J: TRBJ2-2; DNA: TGTGCCAGCAGCGACGGACTAGCGGGTACCGGGGAGCTGTTTTTT; CDR3: CASSDGLAGTGELFF
size: NA; V: TRBV6-5; D: NA; J: TRBJ2-7; DNA: TGTGCCACCCAGTTCTCAAATAACGAGCAGTACTTC; CDR3: CATQFSNNEQYF
size: few; V: TRBV13; D: NA; J: TRBJ2-1; DNA: TGTGCCAGCAGCTCTAGGAGGGTCCATGAGCAGTTCTTC; CDR3: CASSSRRVHEQFF
size: NA; V: TRBV25-1; D: NA; J: TRBJ2-2; DNA: TGTGCCAGCAGTGCGCATGACGGGACACCCTTCACCGGGGAGCTGTTTTTT; CDR3: CASSAHDGTPFTGELFF
size: NA; V: TRBV10-2; D: TRBD1; J: TRBJ1-5; DNA: TGCGCCAGCCGGGACAGGGGAAATCAGCCCCAGCATTTT; CDR3: CASRDRGNQPQHF
size: once; V: TRBV30; D: TRBD1; J: TRBJ1-1; DNA: TGTGGACTCGAAGGGGGCCGGGAAATGAACACTGAAGCTTTCTTT; CDR3: CGLEGGREMNTEAFF
size: NA; V: TRBV10-1; D: NA; J: TRBJ1-3; DNA: TGCGCCAGCAGTGAGCAGGGCTCTGGAAACACCATATATTTT; CDR3: CASSEQGSGNTIYF
size: NA; V: TRBV4-2; D: TRBD2; J: TRBJ2-2; DNA: TGTGCCAGCAGCCGGCTAGCGGGAGCTCTGAACACCGGGGAGCTGTTTTTT; CDR3: CASSRLAGALNTGELFF
size: once; V: TRBV5-6; D: NA; J: TRBJ1-2; DNA: TGTGCCAGCAGCTTGCCCGACTATGGCTACACCTTC; CDR3: CASSLPDYGYTF
size: NA; V: TRBV5-4; D: TRBD1; J: TRBJ2-1; DNA: TGTGCCAGCAGCTTAGGTCAGGGGGTGGTGAATGAGCAGTTCTTC; CDR3: CASSLGQGVVNEQFF
size: NA; V: TRBV29-1; D: TRBD1; J: TRBJ1-1; DNA: TGCAGCGGGCACAGGGGGACGAACACTGAAGCTTTCTTT; CDR3: CSGHRGTNTEAFF
size: NA; V: TRBV11-3; D: NA; J: TRBJ1-1; DNA: TGTGCCAGCAGACTTTCGGGTTGGGGGGGATCGTACACTGAAGCTTTCTTT; CDR3: CASRLSGWGGSYTEAFF
size: NA; V: TRBV2; D: NA; J: TRBJ1-2; DNA: TGTGCCAGCAGTGAAGCACAGGGCTTGTATGGCTACACCTTC; CDR3: CASSEAQGLYGYTF
size: NA; V: TRBV29-1; D: NA; J: TRBJ1-1; DNA: TGCAGCGTTGCAGCGGGGGGGCACACTGAAGCTTTCTTT; CDR3: CSVAAGGHTEAFF
size: NA; V: TRBV7-8; D: TRBD1; J: TRBJ1-4; DNA: TGTGCCAGCAGATCGCCCCGGGACAGGGGAGATGAAAAACTGTTTTTT; CDR3: CASRSPRDRGDEKLFF
size: NA; V: TRBV6-1; D: NA; J: TRBJ1-1; DNA: TGTGCCAGCAGTGGGAGGCGGGAAGCTTTCTTT; CDR3: CASSGRREAFF
size: NA; V: TRBV9; D: NA; J: TRBJ1-1; DNA: TGTGCCAGCAGCGTACACATATCGAACACTGAAGCTTTCTTT; CDR3: CASSVHISNTEAFF
size: once; V: TRBV27; D: NA; J: TRBJ1-5; DNA: TGTGCCAGCAGTGCGGCGGGGCCGTATAGCAATCAGCCCCAGCATTTT; CDR3: CASSAAGPYSNQPQHF
size: once; V: TRBV30; D: NA; J: TRBJ1-2; DNA: TGTGCCTGGAGTGCCCCTAATCGGGGCTATGGCTACACCTTC; CDR3: CAWSAPNRGYGYTF
size: NA; V: TRBV28; D: TRBD2; J: TRBJ2-1; DNA: TGTGCCAGCACCCTACCGGGGGGTGGGGTTTACAATGAGCAGTTCTTC; CDR3: CASTLPGGGVYNEQFF
size: NA; V: TRBV2; D: NA; J: TRBJ1-5; DNA: TGTGCCAGCAGTGAGGAGGGCCCTCAGCCCCAGCATTTT; CDR3: CASSEEGPQPQHF
size: NA; V: TRBV28; D: TRBD1; J: TRBJ1-5; DNA: TGTGCCAGCAGTTTTACAGGGGAAGGCAATCAGCCCCAGCATTTT; CDR3: CASSFTGEGNQPQHF
size: NA; V: TRBV4-1; D: NA; J: TRBJ2-3; DNA: TGCGCCAGCAGGTTCGGACTACTTAACACAGATACGCAGTATTTT; CDR3: CASRFGLLNTDTQYF
size: few; V: TRBV5-6; D: TRBD1; J: TRBJ1-2; DNA: TGTGCCAGCAGCCCTATTCCGGGACAGGGGAACTATGGCTACACCTTC; CDR3: CASSPIPGQGNYGYTF
size: NA; V: TRBV4-1; D: TRBD1; J: TRBJ1-1; DNA: TGCGCCAGCAGCCAGGAAAACGACAGGGGCCCTGAAGCTTTCTTT; CDR3: CASSQENDRGPEAFF
size: NA; V: TRBV6-5; D: TRBD1; J: TRBJ1-2; DNA: TGTGCCAGCAGCTCAGGGGGCCATGATGGCTACACCTTC; CDR3: CASSSGGHDGYTF
size: NA; V: TRBV6-6; D: NA; J: TRBJ1-2; DNA: TGTGCCAGCAGTTACCGGTTGGAGGGAACGGATGGCTACACCTTC; CDR3: CASSYRLEGTDGYTF
size: NA; V: TRBV19; D: TRBD1; J: TRBJ2-1; DNA: TGTGCCAGTAGGTCTTCCGGGACAGCAAACTACAATGAGCAGTTCTTC; CDR3: CASRSSGTANYNEQFF
size: NA; V: TRBV10-3; D: TRBD1; J: TRBJ2-2; DNA: TGTGCCATCAGCGGCCCCGGGACAGGGGGCGCGGCGAACACCGGGGAGCTGTTTTTT; CDR3: CAISGPGTGGAANTGELFF
size: NA; V: TRBV5-4; D: TRBD1; J: TRBJ2-7; DNA: TGTGCCAGCAGCTTATCAACAGGGGGTGCCTACGAGCAGTACTTC; CDR3: CASSLSTGGAYEQYF
size: NA; V: TRBV10-3; D: TRBD2; J: TRBJ2-5; DNA: TGTGCCGCGGGGGCTAGCGGGGGACAAGAGACCCAGTACTTC; CDR3: CAAGASGGQETQYF
size: NA; V: TRBV19; D: NA; J: TRBJ1-1; DNA: TGTGCCAGTAGTGTTGCAGGTGTTGAAGCTTTCTTT; CDR3: CASSVAGVEAFF
size: once; V: TRBV5-1; D: TRBD1; J: TRBJ2-1; DNA: TGCGCCAGCAGCGCACCCCCGACAGGGGCTGGCAATGAGCAGTTCTTC; CDR3: CASSAPPTGAGNEQFF
size: NA; V: TRBV19; D: TRBD1; J: TRBJ1-2; DNA: TGTGCCAGTAGTATAGATCGGGGACAGGGGGAAGATGGCTACACCTTC; CDR3: CASSIDRGQGEDGYTF
size: NA; V: TRBV2; D: TRBD2; J: TRBJ2-2; DNA: TGTGCCAGCAGTGAATTGAGCGGGATCACCGGGGAGCTGTTTTTT; CDR3: CASSELSGITGELFF
size: NA; V: TRBV28; D: TRBD2; J: TRBJ2-1; DNA: TGTGCCAGCAGTCCAACGCCCTCGACTAGCGGGAAGACCTACAATGAGCAGTTCTTC; CDR3: CASSPTPSTSGKTYNEQFF